The sample holds a few counts of the clone carrying this TCR beta chain. This record belongs to a study of blood T cell repertoires in COVID-19. At the level of the study: Material from acute and convalescent COVID-19 was sourced from the United States, Italy and Spain. PBMCs, B-cell-depleted T cells, or T cells were the source of the cDNA or gDNA that made up the material.

The authors' processing: Researchers report that nucleated cell counts were estimated from reference gene primer amplification. The method was immunoSEQ multiplex PCR; TCRdb's version includes in-frame clones alone and lacks a portion of them. The DNA was the basis for D and trimming; V, J and clone size are from that table. The table records 75,000 to 95,000 clones, 80% to 90% of them present only once. This CDR3 spans 14 amino acids. The V end lost 2 bases, the J end lost 3 bases, and 11 bases lay between the germline ends. CDR1 MGHDK and CDR2 SYGVNS come from the germline V gene. The source is a man aged 50 to 60 with active COVID-19. Sequencing was performed on peripheral blood. V is TRBV25-1 and J is TRBJ2-7; D might be TRBD2 (6 bases). DNA of the CDR3: TGTGCCAGCAGTGAAACGGAGGGGAGCTACGAGCAGTACTTC. Translation gives CASSETEGSYEQYF.